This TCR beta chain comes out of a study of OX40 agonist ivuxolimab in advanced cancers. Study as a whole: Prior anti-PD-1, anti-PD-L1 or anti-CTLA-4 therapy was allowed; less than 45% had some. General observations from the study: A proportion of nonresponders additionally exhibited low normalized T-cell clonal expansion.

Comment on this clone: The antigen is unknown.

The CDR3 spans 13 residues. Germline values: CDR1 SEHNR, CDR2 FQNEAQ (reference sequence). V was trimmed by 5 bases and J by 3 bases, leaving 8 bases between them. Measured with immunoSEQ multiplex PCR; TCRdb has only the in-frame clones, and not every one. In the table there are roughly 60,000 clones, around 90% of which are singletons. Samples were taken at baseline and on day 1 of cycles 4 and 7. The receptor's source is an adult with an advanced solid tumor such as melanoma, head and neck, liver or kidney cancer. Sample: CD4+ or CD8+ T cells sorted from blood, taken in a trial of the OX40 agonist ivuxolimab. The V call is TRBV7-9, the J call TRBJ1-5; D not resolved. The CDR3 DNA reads TGTGCCAGCAGCCTCGACAACAATCAGCCCCAGCATTTT. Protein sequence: CASSLDNNQPQHF.